This TCR beta chain was retrieved from a study of identifying expanded T cells in peripheral blood. Findings and caveats of the study: Across healthy donors, higher total template counts meant significantly greater roughly two-week count variance.

V was clipped by 3 bases and J by 4 bases; unmatched bases: 4. The germline gives CDR1 ENHRY, CDR2 SYGVKD. The CDR3 totals 15 residues. Turning to this clone: Its specificity is unknown.

This table comes from immunoSEQ multiplex PCR, and its TCRdb copy is limited to in-frame clones, with some not included. The sample has about 82,000 clones, roughly 90% seen once; the top ten hold 7% to 8.5%. The receptor was derived from a person aged 18 to 75 in good health. What was sequenced was blood. The gene calls are TRBV10-3 and TRBJ1-2; 11 bases agree with TRBD1. The CDR3 reads CAISEGQGASYGYTF. The CDR3 nucleotides are TGTGCCATCAGTGAAGGACAGGGGGCGAGCTATGGCTACACCTTC.